The present T cell receptor (beta chain) was sequenced within a study of beta chain features in type 1 diabetes. Study observations and caveats: VDJ junctions from patients with type 1 diabetes contained fewer insertions and more deletions.

This clone has a handful of counts. Its antigen remains unidentified. Expressed TCRB transcripts were sequenced because the isolated RNA had all been reverse transcribed beforehand. Using immunoSEQ multiplex PCR, the repertoire was profiled, and TCRdb retains in-frame clones only, with some absent. Of hundreds of thousands of clones in the sample, 15% to 18% were seen once. The CDR3 contains 15 residues. V was trimmed by 0 bases and J by 3 bases, leaving 12 bases between them. The germline gives CDR1 MNHEY, CDR2 SMNVEV (reference sequence). A single heparinised draw of approximately 110 mL on average was taken per donor.

Source material: naive CD4+ T cells from blood. The chain links TRBV27 to TRBJ2-7; D remains ambiguous. The sequence was collected from a man aged 18 to 30 in good health. The CDR3, as DNA: TGTGCCAGCAGTTTATCGACTGGTCGGTTCTACGAGCAGTACTTC. Translated, it gives CASSLSTGRFYEQYF.